The text below deals with one TCR beta chain. As yet, its antigen is unknown. The sample originates from a study of CD8+ T cells in alopecia areata. Points from the study as a whole: Scalp samples also yield sequences of resident alphabeta T cells from normal skin. Affected lesional scalp, above all in alopecia totalis/universalis, was more clonal than normal scalp. Researchers reported that TCR sharing among patients proved less clear than in mice, possibly HLA-linked.

RNA was extracted and reverse transcribed into cDNA as the sequencing template. Some clones are missing from TCRdb's copy, which holds only in-frame ones; the method was immunoSEQ multiplex PCR. The sample holds 100,000 to 150,000 clones, roughly 66% seen once. The germline V gene encodes CDR1 SQVTM and CDR2 ANQGSEA. V lost 4 bases, J lost 9 bases, and 16 bases stayed unmatched. This CDR3 is built from 16 residues. Researchers picked out CD4+ and CD8+ T cells from PBMCs by sorting. The receptor was derived from a human donor in good health. Sequencing was performed on CD4+ T cells sorted from blood. The chain couples TRBV29-1 to TRBJ2-1; TRBD1 agrees at 9 bases. This chain's CDR3 is CSVAYIPGQGGSEQFF. DNA of the CDR3: TGCAGCGTTGCCTATATCCCGGGACAGGGTGGTAGTGAGCAGTTCTTC.